These 27 T cell receptor beta chains originate from one sample sequenced in a study of blood T cells in healthy people across ages. The authors ran a second PCR of about 6 to 12 cycles using a sample-barcoded 5' primer and a J-beta primer mix. Via MiXCR, TCRdb re-called the 5' RACE reads, giving one row per CDR3 protein. The sample includes about 570,000 distinct CDR3 sequences, 27% of them seen just once. The sequenced sample was blood. These receptors were obtained from a woman in her 70s in good health.

This sequence joins TRBV29-1 and TRBJ2-3; TRBD1 matches 9 bases. Germline CDR1 SQVTM, CDR2 ANQGSEA. CDR3 size: 16 residues. V shed 3 bases, J shed 1 base, and the junction held 8 bases outside the gene matches. CDR3 loop: CSVDRGTGKGTDTQYF. In nucleotides, the CDR3 is TGCAGCGTTGATAGGGGGACAGGGAAGGGCACAGATACGCAGTATTTT.

This clonotype was picked up many times. The rearrangement joins TRBV5-1 to TRBJ2-5, with 11 bases aligning to TRBD1. This CDR3 is 14 amino acids long. CDR1 is SGHRS and CDR2 is YFSETQ in the germline V gene. V lost 4 bases and J lost 4; bases outside the gene matches: 3. In nucleotides, the CDR3 is TGCGCCAGCAGCCTCGGACAGGGGGCAGAGACCCAGTACTTC. This gives the protein CASSLGQGAETQYF.

The chain couples TRBV27 to TRBJ1-4, with 7 bases fitting TRBD1. From germline, CDR1 is MNHEY and CDR2 SMNVEV (reference sequence). This CDR3 has 18 amino acids. The trim removed 4 bases at V and 2 bases at J, leaving 13 bases unmatched. CDR3: CASSSYRGGRATNEKLFF. In DNA, the CDR3 is TGTGCCAGCAGTTCTTACAGGGGAGGAAGAGCGACTAATGAAAAACTGTTTTTT. Full variable domain (outside the CDR3, taken from reference TRBV27 and TRBJ1-4): EAQVTQNPRYLITVTGKKLTVTCSQNMNHEYMSWYRQDPGLGLRQIYYSMNVEVTDKGDVPEGYKVSRKEKRNFPLILESPSPNQTSLYFCASSSYRGGRATNEKLFFGSGTQLSVL.

The rearrangement links TRBV9 to TRBJ2-5, with D perhaps matching TRBD1 (5 bases). CDR3 length equals 16 residues. Trimming cost V 0 bases and J 5 bases, with 17 bases left between them. Germline V lookup: CDR1 SGDLS, CDR2 YYNGEE. CDR3 DNA: TGTGCCAGCAGCGTAGGAAAGGTGGGGCAGTCCGAGACCCAGTACTTC. The encoded protein is CASSVGKVGQSETQYF.

This clonotype turned up a few times. The rearrangement links TRBV7-9 to TRBJ2-1; 8 nucleotides line up with TRBD1. This CDR3 spans 15 amino acids. J was trimmed by 4 bases and V by 3 bases; bases with no gene match: 5. Looked up from germline, CDR1 is SEHNR and CDR2 is FQNEAQ (reference sequence). CDR3 DNA sequence: TGTGCCAGCAGCTTGGCTGACAGGGGTTACAATGAGCAGTTCTTC. Residues: CASSLADRGYNEQFF.

The V and J genes are TRBV20-1 and TRBJ2-1; the D is unclear. The CDR3 runs to 12 residues. Germline V gives CDR1 DFQATT, CDR2 SNEGSKA (reference sequence). V lost 0 bases and J 10 bases, leaving 10 bases between the germline ends. The CDR3 here is CSARDLGKEQFF. The CDR3, as DNA: TGCAGTGCTAGAGATTTGGGTAAAGAGCAGTTCTTC.

The gene calls are TRBV12-3 or TRBV12-4 and TRBJ2-3; D tentatively fits TRBD1 or TRBD2 (5 bases each). V shed 6 bases and J shed 3 bases, with 13 bases lying between them. This CDR3 contains 14 residues. The CDR3 coding sequence is TGTGCCAGCAGCCCTGCTTGGGGGACAGATACGCAGTATTTT. Its translation is CASSPAWGTDTQYF.

V gene TRBV4-3 combines with J gene TRBJ2-1; 11 positions agree with TRBD2. There are 15 residues in the CDR3. V lost 3 bases to trimming and J lost 7 bases; unmatched junction nucleotides: 5. Germline loops: CDR1 LGHNA, CDR2 YSLEER. The CDR3 loop reads CASSQGSGGGNEQFF. In DNA form, the CDR3 reads TGCGCCAGCAGCCAGGGTAGCGGGGGGGGGAATGAGCAGTTCTTC.

The rearrangement links TRBV5-5 to TRBJ1-2, with TRBD1 matching over 10 bases. The CDR3 totals 14 residues. CDR1 and CDR2 from the germline V gene are SGHKS and YYEKEE (reference sequence). Trimming removed 4 bases from V and 8 bases from J; junction bases left unmatched: 8. The CDR3 region has the DNA TGTGCCAGCAGCCGGGACAGGGGCTTAAAGGGCTACACCTTC. Protein product: CASSRDRGLKGYTF.

Only a few counts were recorded for this clonotype. The chain links TRBV5-1 to TRBJ1-1; 7 positions agree with TRBD1. The CDR3 loop spans 17 amino acids. Germline trimming cut 3 bases from V and 1 base from J; bases unmatched to any gene: 12. In germline, CDR1 is SGHRS, CDR2 YFSETQ. The CDR3 sequence is CASSSGTVLGENTEAFF. DNA of the CDR3: TGCGCCAGCAGCTCCGGGACAGTCCTCGGAGAGAACACTGAAGCTTTCTTT. Based on the CDR3 plus reference TRBV5-1 and TRBJ1-1, the full variable domain is KAGVTQTPRYLIKTRGQQVTLSCSPISGHRSVSWYQQTPGQGLQFLFEYFSETQRNKGNFPGRFSGRQFSNSRSEMNVSTLELGDSALYLCASSSGTVLGENTEAFFGQGTRLTVV.

J is TRBJ2-6 and V is TRBV2; a weak D match, TRBD2 (6 bases). Deletions cut 7 bases from V and 0 bases from J, with 22 bases between. CDR3 length equals 19 residues. In germline, CDR1 is SNHLY, CDR2 FYNNEI. CDR3 region: CASIQPLGGTSSGANVLTF. The CDR3 DNA reads as TGTGCCAGCATCCAACCTCTGGGGGGAACTAGCTCTGGGGCCAACGTCCTGACTTTC.

The chain is built from TRBV6-2 or TRBV6-3 and TRBJ1-6, with D possibly being TRBD1 (6 bases). V was shortened by 5 bases and J by 10 bases, with 15 bases between the two germline ends. This CDR3 has 14 residues. CDR1 and CDR2 (germline): MNHEY, SVGEGT. The chain's CDR3 is CASSLGTYGSPLHF. The CDR3 DNA reads TGTGCCAGCAGTCTCGGGACATACGGATCACCCCTCCACTTT.

The chain joins TRBV6-6 to TRBJ1-2; 8 positions match TRBD1. Germline CDR1 reads MNHNY; CDR2 reads SVGAGI (reference sequence). This CDR3 has 13 residues. The V gene end was trimmed by 5 bases and the J gene end by 7 bases; junction bases not matched to a gene: 6. DNA of the CDR3: TGTGCCAGCAGTATGGGTGGGACAGGTGGCTACACCTTC. Its protein is CASSMGGTGGYTF.

The V call is TRBV6-1, the J call TRBJ2-7; D not resolved. Germline CDR1 MNHNS, CDR2 SASEGT. V dropped 1 base and J dropped 1 base, with 11 bases sitting between them. The length of the CDR3 is 15 residues. In DNA, the CDR3 is TGTGCCAGCAGTGAAGTTGGGGTCAGGTCCTACGAGCAGTACTTC. Translated, it gives CASSEVGVRSYEQYF.

J is TRBJ2-1 and V is TRBV3-1, with D perhaps TRBD2 (6 bases). V lost 0 bases and J 12 bases, leaving 12 bases between the germline ends. This CDR3 is 13 amino acids long. In germline, CDR1 is LGHDT, CDR2 YNNKEL (reference sequence). The chain's CDR3 is CASSQDWGERQFF. In nucleotides, the CDR3 is TGTGCCAGCAGCCAAGATTGGGGGGAGAGGCAGTTCTTC.

The rearrangement uses TRBV7-9 and TRBJ2-7, with D perhaps matching TRBD1 or TRBD2 (5 bases each). This CDR3 spans 15 amino acids. Germline CDR1 reads SEHNR; CDR2 reads FQNEAQ (reference sequence). Trimming took off 3 bases at V and 0 bases at J, with 12 bases between the two ends. CDR3 residues: CASSFRGEGSYEQYF. The CDR3 DNA reads TGTGCCAGCAGCTTCAGAGGGGAAGGCTCCTACGAGCAGTACTTC.

The V call is TRBV4-3, the J call TRBJ2-5; unclear D gene. Germline V lookup: CDR1 LGHNA, CDR2 YSLEER. V lost 2 bases, J lost 5 bases, and 9 bases lay in between. The length of the CDR3 is 13 residues. CDR3 in amino acids: CASSQHGGETQYF. The CDR3 DNA follows: TGCGCCAGCAGCCAACACGGTGGGGAGACCCAGTACTTC.

The rearrangement uses TRBV5-1 and TRBJ2-5; D call uncertain. The DNA end favors TRBJ2-7, so the J call may be wrong. This CDR3 contains 16 residues. From germline, CDR1 is SGHRS and CDR2 YFSETQ. Here the CDR3 reads CASSLAGAYGSYEQYF. Here the CDR3 DNA reads TGCGCCAGCAGCTTGGCGGGTGCCTACGGATCCTACGAGCAGTACTTC.

This chain joins TRBV20-1 and TRBJ1-1; a possible D gene is TRBD1 (5 bases). V was cut by 6 bases and J by 1 base, with 15 bases left in between. The CDR3 is 14 amino acids. Germline CDR1 is DFQATT and CDR2 is SNEGSKA (reference sequence). CDR3: CSARRGFGNTEAFF. CDR3 sequence (DNA): TGCAGTGCAAGAAGGGGATTCGGGAACACTGAAGCTTTCTTT.

The V call is TRBV7-9, the J call TRBJ2-1; the D is unclear. The CDR3 runs 16 residues. Germline V gene lookup returns CDR1 SEHNR and CDR2 FQNEAQ (reference sequence). The germline V and J ends were trimmed by 0 bases and 1 base, with 10 bases remaining between them. Written as DNA, the CDR3 is TGTGCCAGCAGCTTAGCCTATCTCCAATCCTACAATGAGCAGTTCTTC. Residues: CASSLAYLQSYNEQFF.

Written as DNA, the CDR3 is TGTGCCAGCAGCCCCGACAGGGATCAAGAGACCCAGTACTTC. Protein: CASSPDRDQETQYF. This rearrangement joins TRBV7-2 to TRBJ2-5, with 7 bases matching TRBD1. CDR3 length equals 14 residues. Germline V lookup: CDR1 SGHTA, CDR2 FQGNSA. V was pared by 5 bases and J by 2 bases, with 5 bases of the junction left unmatched.

The rearrangement uses TRBV20-1 and TRBJ1-3; D uncertain. The CDR3 has 14 amino acids. Germline V gene data show CDR1 as DFQATT and CDR2 as SNEGSKA (reference sequence). The V end lost 2 bases, the J end lost 4 bases, and 12 bases lay between the germline ends. CDR3 region: CSARSPGEGNTIYF. The CDR3 DNA follows: TGCAGTGCTAGATCTCCGGGTGAGGGAAACACCATATATTTT.

A few counts support this clonotype. The rearrangement links TRBV20-1 to TRBJ2-7; D is uncertain. V was trimmed by 5 bases and J by 6 bases, leaving 11 bases between them. In germline, CDR1 is DFQATT, CDR2 SNEGSKA (reference sequence). CDR3 length: 11 residues. CDR3 protein: CSAAAPGEQYF. For the CDR3, the DNA is TGCAGTGCTGCCGCACCTGGCGAGCAGTACTTC.

This clonotype has more than one count but fewer than ten. The chain links TRBV7-2 to TRBJ2-3, with a possible D match to TRBD2 (5 bases). The CDR3 has 15 amino acids. Per germline, CDR1 SGHTA and CDR2 FQGNSA. Deletions cut 2 bases from V and 3 bases from J, with 12 bases between. The CDR3 sequence: CASSLTSAGTDTQYF. The CDR3, as DNA: TGTGCCAGCAGCTTAACTAGTGCTGGAACAGATACGCAGTATTTT.

This clonotype has just a few counts. The CDR3 spells CASSQDRVAYGYTF. The CDR3 DNA reads as TGTGCCAGCAGTCAGGACAGGGTTGCCTATGGCTACACCTTC. V is TRBV6-5 and J is TRBJ1-2; 8 bases are a match to TRBD1. With 5 bases clipped from V and 4 bases from J, the junction kept 6 bases outside the gene matches. The germline gives CDR1 MNHEY, CDR2 SVGAGI. This CDR3 contains 14 residues.

This clonotype occurred a few times. This sequence may be a read error, since a much larger clone differs from it by one base. In DNA form, the CDR3 reads TGCAGCGTTGGAGGGGGGGCAGGGCGCACCTACGAGCAGTACTTC. This translates into CSVGGGAGRTYEQYF. The genes are TRBV29-1 and TRBJ2-1; perhaps TRBD2 as D (7 bases). The J call is doubtful: the DNA matches TRBJ2-7 better. Germline V gene data show CDR1 as SQVTM and CDR2 as ANQGSEA. The CDR3 is made up of 15 amino acids.

This clonotype was picked up many times. This chain uses TRBV20-1 with TRBJ2-5; 7 positions match TRBD1. The CDR3 has 14 amino acids. The V gene's germline CDR1 is DFQATT and CDR2 SNEGSKA (reference sequence). Losses at the gene ends were 5 bases for V and 0 bases for J; bases not matched to a gene: 6. CDR3 in amino acids: CSAYGTANQETQYF. The CDR3 nucleotides are TGCAGTGCTTATGGGACAGCGAACCAAGAGACCCAGTACTTC.